This entry lists 5 T cell receptor delta chains sequenced from one sample in a study of γδ T cells in repeated Plasmodium falciparum infection. Vgamma9/Vdelta2+ and Vdelta2-negative gammadelta T cells were flow-sorted from PBMC for bulk sequencing. TCRdb used CATT to re-call clones from the multiplex PCR reads. The table has approximately 60,000 delta-chain clones, approximately 1.5% seen once. Material: gamma-delta T cells from blood. The receptors originated from a pool of human donors (malaria-infected and uninfected, not separated).

This clone has at least ten counts. The amino acid sequence in TCRdb belongs to a much larger clone and departs from this DNA's translation at residue 7, likely a sequencing read error; the sequence shown is translated from the DNA. The V gene is TRDV2, the J gene TRDJ1; the D gene is possibly TRDD3 (5 bases). From germline, CDR1 is GEAIGNYY and CDR2 EKD. Trimming stripped 3 bases from V and 0 bases from J, with 13 bases between. This CDR3 has 15 amino acids. Here the CDR3 DNA reads TGTGCCTGTGACCCCCTCAGGGGGTACACCGATAAACTCATCTTT. Translation: CACDPLRGYTDKLIF.

This clone is judged medium-sized. Other DNA variants within this sample encode the same CDR3. DNA for the CDR3: TGTGCTCTTGGGGAAAATTTCGGGCTGAGATTCAATAAACTCATCTTT. Residues: CALGENFGLRFNKLIF. V gene TRDV1 combines with J gene TRDJ1; D unresolved. CDR3 size: 16 residues. Germline V gene sequence: CDR1 TSWWSYY, CDR2 QGS. The V gene lost 2 bases and the J gene lost 6 bases, with 19 bases spanning the gap.

In this sample, this clone turned up a few times. TCRdb assigns this DNA the protein of a much larger clone, which departs from its translation at residue 15; this likely reflects a read error, and the protein shown comes from translating the DNA. The chain combines TRDV2 with TRDJ1, with a tentative D call TRDD3 (6 bases). Matching the DNA to germline supplied the J gene, which TCRdb does not give. Germline lookup yields CDR1 GEAIGNYY and CDR2 EKD. Deletions cut 0 bases from V and 3 bases from J, with 28 bases between. CDR3 length: 20 residues. CDR3 region: CACDTGSGPPRGRYADKLIF. The CDR3 DNA reads TGTGCCTGTGACACCGGTTCCGGACCTCCGAGGGGGAGGTACGCCGATAAACTCATCTTT.

This clone turned up a few times. The protein given by TCRdb reflects a much larger clone and differs at residue 3 from this DNA's translation, likely from a read error; the protein shown is the DNA's translation. The rearrangement joins TRDV3 to TRDJ1; D uncertain. The J gene, absent from TCRdb, was called here by matching the DNA to germline. This CDR3 is built from 13 residues. The ends were cut back, 5 bases at V and 4 bases at J, with 17 bases in the middle. In germline, CDR1 is TVYSNPD, CDR2 GDNSRS (reference sequence). The CDR3 DNA follows: TGTGCCCCCCCAGGCGAGGGAGACGATAAACTCATCTTT. It translates to CAPPGEGDDKLIF.

Notes on this clone: It is likely a read error: a sequence one base away is far more abundant. The DNA is omitted, as the CDR3 cannot be located on it reliably, and the CDR3 follows TCRdb's listing. TRDV1 is the V gene, and the J gene was not called; TRDD3, as called in the table, went unchecked against the DNA. The CDR3 is 20 amino acids in total, end residues counted. The germline gives CDR1 TSWWSYY, CDR2 QGS. CDR3 in amino acids: CALGERGLPVFWGTTIKLIF.